These T cell receptor beta chains were read from a single sample in a study of T-cell memory formation after mild COVID-19. TCRdb analysed the 5' RACE reads with MiXCR anew, one entry per CDR3 protein. The profile covers around 510,000 distinct CDR3 sequences, with about a fifth appearing a single time and under 8.5% taken by the ten largest. Specimen: PBMCs or a T cell subset sorted from them (not recorded which). The receptors come from an adult woman who had mild COVID-19 (a few samples of this study predate the infection). Cell type and time point are not known. Both conserved end residues are trimmed from each CDR3. Fields, in order: clone size, V gene, D gene, CDR3 protein. D genes are given only for firm matches. Where a row states a size, it is once, few, many or the class of an expanded clone; other rows omit it.

- | TRBV12-3/TRBV12-4 | - | ASRQGWDEKLF
- | TRBV9 | TRBD2 | ASSVAPLGAGVDNEQF
- | TRBV6-5 | - | ASTSGGAGPAEAF
- | TRBV4-3 | - | ASSQLRGANTEAF
- | TRBV29-1 | - | SVDSSWGEQY
many | TRBV4-1 | TRBD1 | ASSISGTGFAYEQY
few | TRBV29-1 | - | SVGITSSYNEQF
few | TRBV4-1 | - | ASSQEIRGLDYGYT
few | TRBV12-3/TRBV12-4 | - | ASSFQRGREEKLF
- | TRBV18 | - | ASSPLEKTQY
few | TRBV7-2 | - | ASSLERSLTGELF
- | TRBV5-6 | TRBD1 | ASSYGTGAPYEQY
- | TRBV5-1 | TRBD1 | ASSSYRGTGNEQF
few | TRBV14 | - | ASSRRDQYSGANVLT
- | TRBV24-1 | TRBD2 | ATSDVAGGVTDTQY
- | TRBV12-3/TRBV12-4 | - | ASSGGGNLWTQY
- | TRBV10-3 | - | AISGTGYNTEAF
- | TRBV6-5 | TRBD1 | ASSGQGTAYEKLF
- | TRBV9 | TRBD2 | ASSVPTGLAGGPPETQY
few | TRBV29-1 | TRBD2 | SVLERDRSYNEQF
many | TRBV24-1 | - | ATSETGLTTRSYNEQF
- | TRBV24-1 | - | ATQGPNQPQH
few | TRBV24-1 | TRBD1 | ATSDRTGETSGANVLT
- | TRBV7-8 | - | ASSLAMGPRSNEQF
- | TRBV6-2/TRBV6-3 | TRBD2 | ASSYKGLGPYNEQF
- | TRBV7-8 | - | ASSSRGEPQH
- | TRBV6-6 | TRBD1 | ASNTGGSDGYT
few | TRBV12-3/TRBV12-4 | TRBD1 | ASSYTGVNTEAF